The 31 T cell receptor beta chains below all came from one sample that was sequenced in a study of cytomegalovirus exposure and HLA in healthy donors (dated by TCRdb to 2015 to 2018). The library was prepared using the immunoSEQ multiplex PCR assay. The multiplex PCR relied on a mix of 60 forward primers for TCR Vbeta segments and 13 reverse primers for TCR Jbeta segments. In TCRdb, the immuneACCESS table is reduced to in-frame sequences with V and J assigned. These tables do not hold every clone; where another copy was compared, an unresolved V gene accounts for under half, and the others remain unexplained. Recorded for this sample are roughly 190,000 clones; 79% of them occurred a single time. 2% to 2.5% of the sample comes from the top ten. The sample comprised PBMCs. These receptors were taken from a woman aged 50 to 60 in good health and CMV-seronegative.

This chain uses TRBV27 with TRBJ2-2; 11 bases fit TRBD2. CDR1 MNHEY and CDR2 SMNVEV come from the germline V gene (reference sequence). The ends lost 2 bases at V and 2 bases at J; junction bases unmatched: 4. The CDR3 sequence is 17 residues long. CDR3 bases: TGTGCCAGCAGTTTAACCCTAGCGGGGGGCAACACCGGGGAGCTGTTTTTT. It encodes CASSLTLAGGNTGELFF.

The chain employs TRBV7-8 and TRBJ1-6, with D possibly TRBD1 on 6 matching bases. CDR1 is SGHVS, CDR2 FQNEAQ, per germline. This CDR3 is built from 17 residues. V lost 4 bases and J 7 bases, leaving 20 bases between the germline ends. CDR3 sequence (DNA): TGTGCCAGCAGCTCCAACCCGGGGGGCTATATGAATTCACCCCTCCACTTT. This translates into CASSSNPGGYMNSPLHF.

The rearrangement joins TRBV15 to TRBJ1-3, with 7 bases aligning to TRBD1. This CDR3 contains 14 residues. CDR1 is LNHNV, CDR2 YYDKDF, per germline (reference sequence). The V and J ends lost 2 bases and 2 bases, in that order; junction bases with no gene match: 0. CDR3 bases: TGTGCCACCAGCAGACAGGGGGCTGGAAACACCATATATTTT. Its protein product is CATSRQGAGNTIYF.

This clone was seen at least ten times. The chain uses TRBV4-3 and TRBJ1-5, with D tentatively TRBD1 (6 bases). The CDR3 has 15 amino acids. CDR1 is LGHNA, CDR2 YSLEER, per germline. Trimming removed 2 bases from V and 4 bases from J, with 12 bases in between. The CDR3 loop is CASSQPGQKNQPQHF. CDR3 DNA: TGCGCCAGCAGCCAACCAGGACAGAAGAATCAGCCCCAGCATTTT.

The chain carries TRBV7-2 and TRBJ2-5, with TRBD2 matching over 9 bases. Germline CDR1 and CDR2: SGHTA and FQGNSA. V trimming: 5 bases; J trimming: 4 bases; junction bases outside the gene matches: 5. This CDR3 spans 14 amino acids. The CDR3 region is CASSDGTSLETQYF. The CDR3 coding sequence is TGTGCCAGCAGCGACGGGACTAGCCTAGAGACCCAGTACTTC.

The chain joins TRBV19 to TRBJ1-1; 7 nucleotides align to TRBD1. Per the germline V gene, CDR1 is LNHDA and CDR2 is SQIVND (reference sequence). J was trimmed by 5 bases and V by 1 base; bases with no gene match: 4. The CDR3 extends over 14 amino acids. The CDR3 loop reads CASSIVARGTEAFF. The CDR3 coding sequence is TGTGCCAGTAGTATAGTGGCCAGGGGGACTGAAGCTTTCTTT. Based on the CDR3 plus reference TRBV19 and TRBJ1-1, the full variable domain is DGGITQSPKYLFRKEGQNVTLSCEQNLNHDAMYWYRQDPGQGLRLIYYSQIVNDFQKGDIAEGYSVSREKKESFPLTVTSAQKNPTAFYLCASSIVARGTEAFFGQGTRLTVV.

The CDR3: CASSRQGPNTEAFF. The CDR3 DNA sequence: TGTGCCAGCAGCCGCCAGGGGCCGAACACTGAAGCTTTCTTT. The chain joins TRBV5-8 to TRBJ1-1, with TRBD1 as a possible D gene (6 bases). Per germline, CDR1 SGHTS and CDR2 YDEGEE. The CDR3 sequence is 14 residues long. V was trimmed by 4 bases and J by 1 base, leaving 11 bases between them.

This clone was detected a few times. This chain's CDR3 is CSVWMSGGSRTGELFF. The CDR3 region has the DNA TGCAGCGTTTGGATGTCGGGGGGTTCACGCACCGGGGAGCTGTTTTTT. This rearrangement joins TRBV29-1 to TRBJ2-2; 7 bases agree with TRBD2. The trim removed 5 bases at V and 4 bases at J, leaving 13 bases unmatched. The CDR3 totals 16 residues. CDR1 and CDR2 (germline): SQVTM, ANQGSEA.

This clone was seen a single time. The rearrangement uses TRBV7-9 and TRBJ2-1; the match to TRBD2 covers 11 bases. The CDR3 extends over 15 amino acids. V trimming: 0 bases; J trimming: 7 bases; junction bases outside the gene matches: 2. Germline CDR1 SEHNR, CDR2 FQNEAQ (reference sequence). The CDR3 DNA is TGTGCCAGCAGCTTAGCCGGGACTAGCGGTAATGAGCAGTTCTTC. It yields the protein CASSLAGTSGNEQFF. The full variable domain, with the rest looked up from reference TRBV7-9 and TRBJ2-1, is DTGVSQNPRHKITKRGQNVTFRCDPISEHNRLYWYRQTLGQGPEFLTYFQNEAQLEKSRLLSDRFSAERPKGSFSTLEIQRTEQGDSAMYLCASSLAGTSGNEQFFGPGTRLTVL.

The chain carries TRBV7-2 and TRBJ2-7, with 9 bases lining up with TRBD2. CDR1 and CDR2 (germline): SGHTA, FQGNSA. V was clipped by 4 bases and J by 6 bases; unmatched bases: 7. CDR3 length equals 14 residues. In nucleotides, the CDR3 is TGTGCCAGCAGCTCGCGGGGGGGTCGGCTCGAGCAGTACTTC. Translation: CASSSRGGRLEQYF.

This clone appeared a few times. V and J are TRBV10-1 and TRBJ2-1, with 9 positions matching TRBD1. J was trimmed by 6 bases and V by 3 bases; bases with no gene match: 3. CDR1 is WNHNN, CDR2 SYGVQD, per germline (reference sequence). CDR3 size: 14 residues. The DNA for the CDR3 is TGCGCCAGCAGTGAAGCGACAGGGGGCAATGAGCAGTTCTTC. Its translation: CASSEATGGNEQFF.

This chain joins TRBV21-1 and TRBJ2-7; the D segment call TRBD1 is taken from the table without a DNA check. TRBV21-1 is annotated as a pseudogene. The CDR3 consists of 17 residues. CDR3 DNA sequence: TGTGCCAGCAGGAGAGTAAGAAGGACAGGGCCCTACTACGAGCAGTACTTC. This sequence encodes CASRRVRRTGPYYEQYF.

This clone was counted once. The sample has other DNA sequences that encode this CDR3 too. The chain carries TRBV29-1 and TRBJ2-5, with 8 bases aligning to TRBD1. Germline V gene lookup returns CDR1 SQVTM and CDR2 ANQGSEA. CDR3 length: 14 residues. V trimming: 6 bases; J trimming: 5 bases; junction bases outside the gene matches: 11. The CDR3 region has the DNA TGCAGCGTCTGCCTCCAGGGGGCCACGGAGACCCAGTACTTC. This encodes CSVCLQGATETQYF.

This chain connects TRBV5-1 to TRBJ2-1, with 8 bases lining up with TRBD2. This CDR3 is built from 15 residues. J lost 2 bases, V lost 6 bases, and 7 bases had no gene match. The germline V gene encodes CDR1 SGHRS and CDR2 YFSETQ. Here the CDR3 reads CASTPAGAAYNEQFF. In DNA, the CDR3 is TGCGCCAGCACCCCAGCGGGGGCCGCCTACAATGAGCAGTTCTTC.

The CDR3 DNA reads TGTGCCAGCAGATGGGGGGGGGAACTTTCTGAAGCTTTCTTT. It specifies CASRWGGELSEAFF. The chain combines TRBV6-5 with TRBJ1-1, with D possibly being TRBD1 (5 bases). Germline-derived CDR1 and CDR2 are MNHEY and SVGAGI. This CDR3 is built from 14 residues. The V end lost 6 bases, the J end lost 6 bases, and 17 bases lay between the germline ends.

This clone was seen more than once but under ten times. CDR3 loop: CASSVGWRDTEAFF. The CDR3 DNA reads TGTGCCAGCAGTGTTGGTTGGAGGGACACTGAAGCTTTCTTT. The chain uses TRBV27 and TRBJ1-1, with unresolved D. Germline loops: CDR1 MNHEY, CDR2 SMNVEV (reference sequence). Between the trimmed V and J ends, which lost 5 bases and 3 bases, there was a span of 13 bases. The CDR3 loop spans 14 amino acids.

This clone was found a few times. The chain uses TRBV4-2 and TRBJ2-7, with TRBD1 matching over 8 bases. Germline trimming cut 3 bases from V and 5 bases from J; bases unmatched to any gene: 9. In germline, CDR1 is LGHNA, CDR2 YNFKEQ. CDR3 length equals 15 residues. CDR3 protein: CASSQRRGLRDEQYF. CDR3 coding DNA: TGTGCCAGCAGCCAGCGCAGGGGGCTAAGGGACGAGCAGTACTTC.

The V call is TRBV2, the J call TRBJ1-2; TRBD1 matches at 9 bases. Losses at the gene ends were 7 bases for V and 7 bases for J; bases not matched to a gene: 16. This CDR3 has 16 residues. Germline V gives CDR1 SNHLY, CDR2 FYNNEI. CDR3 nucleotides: TGTGCCAGCAAGGGTTTTTTGGGACAGGGATTGGGTGGCTACACCTTC. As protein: CASKGFLGQGLGGYTF.

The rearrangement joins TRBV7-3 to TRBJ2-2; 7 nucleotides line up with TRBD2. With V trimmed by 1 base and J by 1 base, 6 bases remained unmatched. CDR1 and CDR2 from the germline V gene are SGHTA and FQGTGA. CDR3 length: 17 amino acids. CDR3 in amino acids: CASSLNSPSGNTGELFF. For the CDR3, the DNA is TGTGCCAGCAGCTTAAATTCTCCTAGCGGGAACACCGGGGAGCTGTTTTTT.

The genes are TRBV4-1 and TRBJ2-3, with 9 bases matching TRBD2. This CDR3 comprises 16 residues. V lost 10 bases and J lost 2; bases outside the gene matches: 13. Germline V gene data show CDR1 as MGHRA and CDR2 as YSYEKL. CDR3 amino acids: CATSATLAGTTDTQYF. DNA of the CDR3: TGCGCCACTTCAGCCACCCTAGCGGGGACCACAGATACGCAGTATTTT.

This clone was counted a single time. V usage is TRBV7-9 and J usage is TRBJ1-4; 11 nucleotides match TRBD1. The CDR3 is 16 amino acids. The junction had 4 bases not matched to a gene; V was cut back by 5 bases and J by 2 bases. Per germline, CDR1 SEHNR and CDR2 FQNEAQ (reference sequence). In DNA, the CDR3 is TGTGCCAGCAGCCGGGGACAGGGGGTTACTAATGAAAAACTGTTTTTT. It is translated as CASSRGQGVTNEKLFF.

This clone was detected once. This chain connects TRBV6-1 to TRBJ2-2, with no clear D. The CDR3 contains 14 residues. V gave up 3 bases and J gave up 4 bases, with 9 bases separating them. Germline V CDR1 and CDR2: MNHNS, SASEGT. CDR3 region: CASSEGWSTGELFF. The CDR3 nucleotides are TGTGCCAGCAGTGAGGGTTGGAGCACCGGGGAGCTGTTTTTT.

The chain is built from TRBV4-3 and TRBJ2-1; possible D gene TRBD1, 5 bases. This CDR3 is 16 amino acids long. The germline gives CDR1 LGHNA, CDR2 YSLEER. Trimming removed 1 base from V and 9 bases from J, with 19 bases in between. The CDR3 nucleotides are TGCGCCAGCAGCCAAGGGGGCTTTAGCATCTTAAGTGAGCAGTTCTTC. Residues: CASSQGGFSILSEQFF.

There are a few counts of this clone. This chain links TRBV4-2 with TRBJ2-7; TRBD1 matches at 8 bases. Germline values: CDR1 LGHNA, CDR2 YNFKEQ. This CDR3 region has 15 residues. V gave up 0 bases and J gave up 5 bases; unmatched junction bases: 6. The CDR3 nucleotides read TGTGCCAGCAGCCAAGAGCCAGGGGGCAGCCACGAGCAGTACTTC. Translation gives CASSQEPGGSHEQYF.

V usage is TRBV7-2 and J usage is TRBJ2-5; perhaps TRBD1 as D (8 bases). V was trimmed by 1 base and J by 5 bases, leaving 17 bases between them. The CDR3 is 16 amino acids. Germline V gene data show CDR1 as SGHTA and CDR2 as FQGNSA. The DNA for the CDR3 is TGTGCCAGCAGCTTAGGGGACAGGCGGGGAGGGGAGACCCAGTACTTC. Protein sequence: CASSLGDRRGGETQYF.

The CDR3 DNA reads TGTGCCAGCAGCTCTCGACAGGGGGCTTACACCGGGGAGCTGTTTTTT. Translating gives CASSSRQGAYTGELFF. This chain connects TRBV9 to TRBJ2-2; 10 bases fit TRBD1. CDR3 length equals 16 residues. J was trimmed by 3 bases and V by 4 bases; bases with no gene match: 6. The germline V gene encodes CDR1 SGDLS and CDR2 YYNGEE.

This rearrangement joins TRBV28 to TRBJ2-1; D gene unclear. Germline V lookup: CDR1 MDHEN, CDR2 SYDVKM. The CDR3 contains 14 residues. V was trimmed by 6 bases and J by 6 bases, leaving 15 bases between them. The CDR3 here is CASRAPLPPNEQFF. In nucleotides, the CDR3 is TGTGCCAGCAGAGCGCCGCTTCCCCCCAATGAGCAGTTCTTC.

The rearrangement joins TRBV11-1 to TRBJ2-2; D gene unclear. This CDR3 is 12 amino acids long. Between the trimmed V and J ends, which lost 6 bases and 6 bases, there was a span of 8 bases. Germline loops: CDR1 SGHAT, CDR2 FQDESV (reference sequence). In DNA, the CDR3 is TGTGCCAGCAGTTACCGGGCCGGGGAGCTGTTTTTT. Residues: CASSYRAGELFF.

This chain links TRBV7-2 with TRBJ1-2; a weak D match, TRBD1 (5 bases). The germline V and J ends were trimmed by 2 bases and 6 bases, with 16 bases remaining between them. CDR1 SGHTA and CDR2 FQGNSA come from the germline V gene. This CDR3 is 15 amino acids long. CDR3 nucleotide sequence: TGTGCCAGCAGCTTATCGTTCGGGGGAATTGATGGCTACACCTTC. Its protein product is CASSLSFGGIDGYTF.

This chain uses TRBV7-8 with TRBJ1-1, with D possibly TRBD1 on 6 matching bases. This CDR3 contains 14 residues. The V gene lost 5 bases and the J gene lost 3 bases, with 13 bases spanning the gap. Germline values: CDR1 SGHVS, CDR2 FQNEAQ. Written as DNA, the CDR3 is TGTGCCAGCAGCCAGGACAGCTGGGACACTGAAGCTTTCTTT. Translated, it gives CASSQDSWDTEAFF.

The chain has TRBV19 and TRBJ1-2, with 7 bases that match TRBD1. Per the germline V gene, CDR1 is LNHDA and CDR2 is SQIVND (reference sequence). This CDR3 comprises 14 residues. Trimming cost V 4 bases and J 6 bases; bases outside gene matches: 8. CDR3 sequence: CASSTRDSVNGYTF. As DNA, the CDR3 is TGTGCCAGTAGTACCCGGGACAGCGTCAATGGCTACACCTTC.